This T cell receptor beta chain was sequenced for a study of regulatory T cells in long-lasting Graves disease (dated by TCRdb to the early 2020s). Context from the whole study: Patients with newly diagnosed Graves' disease had been on antithyroid drugs for under 3 months. Patients with persistent Graves' disease were compared with patients with newly diagnosed Graves' disease using TCR sequencing and RNA sequencing of peripheral blood. The study was registered as a clinical trial and conducted in China. A total of roughly 33 samples were covered by TCR sequencing, comprising some 13 persistent and roughly 20 newly diagnosed Graves' disease patients. The investigation overall reported the following: Persistent Graves' disease patients showed lower TCR Shannon entropy and fewer highly expanded clones than newly diagnosed patients, suggesting clonal expansion. TRBV28, TRBJ1-2 and TRBJ2-5 were preferentially used in persistent disease, while TRBV20-1 and TRBJ2-1 were favored in newly diagnosed disease. A larger number of public clonotypes was shared among persistent patients (fewer than 3,000) than among newly diagnosed patients (approximately 930). The authors acknowledged the small sample size as a limitation that may reduce accuracy. Because the primary lesion, thyroid tissue, could not be accessed, the study looked at peripheral blood alone. Sequencing and analysis were restricted to the TCR beta chain.

CDR1 PRHDT and CDR2 FYEKMQ are derived from the germline V gene (reference sequence). The CDR3 holds 13 amino acids from the cysteine to the phenylalanine. The DNA shown is the 39-base CDR3, in frame from base 1. Deletion took 0 bases off V and 5 bases off J, with a span of 6 bases between the germline ends. The protocol used for the library was multiplex PCR. The sequencer listed for this sample is Illumina HiSeq 4000. CDR3 regions were amplified by Arm-PCR with iRepertoire HTBI primers to construct TCR beta libraries. Before sequencing, the PCR products went through gel purification. The study's processing was this. Across samples, approximately 68 TRBV and roughly 13 TRBJ segments were identified and used for gene usage analysis of CDR3 amino acid clonotypes. COPE and FqMerger were used to merge the filtered high-quality paired reads into contigs. Contigs were aligned with BLAST to IMGT TRBV, TRBD and TRBJ reference genes, and CDR3 was defined per IMGT. Clonotypes above 0.1% frequency were classified as highly expanded clones. Repertoire diversity was measured by Shannon entropy, and V-J evenness by the Gini coefficient. Public clonotypes were defined as clonotypes shared by more than one individual. In-frame beta chains were kept once TCRdb had trimmed the public reads at Q25 with fastp and called clones with MiXCR. Every entry covers one CDR3 protein and lists the most common genes and DNA from its rows. Here the V and J calls rest on TCRdb's processing, not on the authors' analysis. The sample contains about 420,000 distinct CDR3 sequences, roughly 15% of them found a single time. Jointly, the top ten make up 20% to 25% of the sample.

The time point label here, explained by the study, means: newly diagnosed GD, antithyroid drugs for less than 3 months. RNA was extracted from PBMCs in TRIzol for both TCR sequencing and RNA sequencing. Graves' disease was diagnosed according to American Thyroid Association guidelines. Recruitment of patients was carried out at an endocrinology department in Xi'an, China. Each patient gave approximately 8.8 milliliters of peripheral blood, collected in an EDTA anticoagulant tube. PBMCs were isolated by Ficoll Paque Plus density gradient separation without further T cell sorting. An Agilent 2100 Bioanalyzer and agarose gel were used to check RNA quality, while a NanoDrop 2000 measured RNA concentration. This clonotype has at least ten counts. Its antigen is not yet known. No much larger clonotype is one base removed from it; base qualities were not supplied. The data also belong to a second study, concerning T cells in Graves' hyperthyroidism and ophthalmopathy. According to the second study: Stable Graves' hyperthyroidism was defined as the absence of progression to ophthalmopathy over 18 months of follow-up. Hyperthyroidism patients were newly diagnosed, had a disease duration of under 2 months, and were aged 18 to 65 years. Any patient with an uncontrolled infection, another autoimmune disease, pregnancy or lactation was excluded. Clinical symptoms, serum thyroxine and TRAb, thyroid ultrasound, and orbital computed tomography formed the basis for the diagnoses. For the first round of RT-PCR on the TCR CDR3, the HTBI primer set was used together with the Qiagen OneStep RT-PCR kit. Most expanded thyroid clonotypes (frequency above 0.001) were also detected in blood, a finding suggesting that blood repertoires may reflect thyroid immune responses. A 13 V-J signature model separated ophthalmopathy from stable hyperthyroidism, with roughly 88% sensitivity and 81.08% specificity in cross-validation and 80%/75% in testing. In validation, the model predicted progression to ophthalmopathy with approximately 70% sensitivity and roughly 72% specificity, a median of about 6 months before onset. To identify distinguishing TCR V-J signatures, a discovery cohort of 100 patients was used, comprising 43 with Graves' ophthalmopathy and approximately 57 with stable Graves' hyperthyroidism. An independent validation cohort of 18 to 20 hyperthyroidism patients and about 15 patients who later progressed to ophthalmopathy tested prospective prediction of ophthalmopathy. The roughly 100 discovery patients were randomly split 7:3 into training and test sets. In over five Graves' hyperthyroidism patients, the study also compared T-cell repertoires from thyroid tissue with T-cell repertoires from blood. After sampling, hyperthyroidism patients received methimazole starting at 30 mg daily, and ophthalmopathy patients received high-dose intravenous methylprednisolone. The libraries were constructed in a second round of multiplex PCR and then size-selected and purified. The libraries were sequenced on an Illumina HiSeq2000 using paired-end 100 bp reads. SOAPnuke was used to process the raw data, throwing out any read that contained adapters or uncalled bases, had a mean Phred below 15, or lacked an exact constant-primer or identifier match. COPE v1.2.5 was used to merge the high-quality paired reads, and each unique nucleotide sequence was defined as a clonotype. MiTCR v1.1 was used to align clonotypes to the IMGT TRBV, TRBD and TRBJ reference segments. Only V-J combinations with frequency above 0.0001, covering approximately 99% of repertoires, were analysed. The TCS score was defined as F50 (clonal expansion) divided by E x V (chaos), with BLOSUM62-based TCRdist calculated between CDR3 peptides within each V-J. Welch's t-statistics and random forest reduced several hundred V-J features to roughly 13, which were used in a naive Bayes classifier (R e1071). Sample size was not statistically predetermined, and blinding of investigators to group allocation was not performed. The paper describes TCR Vbeta CDR3 sequencing of around 130 peripheral blood samples, made up of some 42 ophthalmopathy patients, 70 to 75 hyperthyroidism patients and 17 progressor patients.

This clonotype originated in a woman aged 18 to 35 with Graves disease. Donor details come from another sample of the same person, matched by shared clones. The chain is encoded by TRBV13 joined to TRBJ2-3, with the D gene uncertain. Sample: peripheral blood mononuclear cells (PBMCs), taken at new diagnosis, from a patient treated with antithyroid drugs. The CDR3 loop reads CASSLGSGDTQYF. The DNA sequence is TGTGCCAGCAGCTTAGGCAGTGGAGATACGCAGTATTTT. Here the CDR3 is joined to the reference TRBV13 and TRBJ2-3 genes, and the full variable domain is: AAGVIQSPRHLIKEKRETATLKCYPIPRHDTVYWYQQGPGQDPQFLISFYEKMQSDKGSIPDRFSAQQFSDYHSELNMSSLELGDSALYFCASSLGSGDTQYFGPGTRLTVL.